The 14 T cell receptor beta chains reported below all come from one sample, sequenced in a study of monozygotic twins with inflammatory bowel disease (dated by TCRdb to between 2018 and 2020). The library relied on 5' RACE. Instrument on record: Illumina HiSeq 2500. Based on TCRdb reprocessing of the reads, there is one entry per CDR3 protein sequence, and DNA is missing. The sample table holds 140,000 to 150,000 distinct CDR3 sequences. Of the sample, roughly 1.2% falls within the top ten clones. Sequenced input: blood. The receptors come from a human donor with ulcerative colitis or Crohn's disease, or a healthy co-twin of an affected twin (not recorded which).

The CDR3 loop is CASSPPTGGARNTEAFF. The chain employs TRBV18 and TRBJ1-1. From germline, CDR1 is KGHSH and CDR2 LQKENI. The CDR3 extends over 17 amino acids.

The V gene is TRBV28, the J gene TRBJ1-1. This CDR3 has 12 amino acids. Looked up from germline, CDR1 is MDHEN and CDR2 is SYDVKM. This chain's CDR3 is CASSRGETEAFF.

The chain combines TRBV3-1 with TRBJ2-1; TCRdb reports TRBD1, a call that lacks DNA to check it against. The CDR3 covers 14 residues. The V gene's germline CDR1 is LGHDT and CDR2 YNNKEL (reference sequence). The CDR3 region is CASSQQTASIVQFF.

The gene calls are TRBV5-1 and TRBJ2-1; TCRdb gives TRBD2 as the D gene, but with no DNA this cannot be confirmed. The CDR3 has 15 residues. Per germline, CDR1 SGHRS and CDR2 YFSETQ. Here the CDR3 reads CASSFGLAGGSEQFF.

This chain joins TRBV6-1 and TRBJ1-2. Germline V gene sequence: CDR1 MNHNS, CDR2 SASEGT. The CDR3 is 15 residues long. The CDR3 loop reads CASSTPPQISYGYTF.

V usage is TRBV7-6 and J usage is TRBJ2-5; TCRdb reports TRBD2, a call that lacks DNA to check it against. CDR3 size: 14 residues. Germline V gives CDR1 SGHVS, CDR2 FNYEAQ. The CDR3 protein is CASSLPSRAETQYF.

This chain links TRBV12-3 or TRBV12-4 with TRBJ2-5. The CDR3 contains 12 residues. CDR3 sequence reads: CASSLNRETQYF.

The CDR3 here is CSARGGLAGVADTQYF. This chain joins TRBV20-1 and TRBJ2-3; TCRdb's D call, TRBD2, is unchecked because there is no DNA. The CDR3 totals 16 residues. Germline V CDR1 and CDR2: DFQATT, SNEGSKA (reference sequence).

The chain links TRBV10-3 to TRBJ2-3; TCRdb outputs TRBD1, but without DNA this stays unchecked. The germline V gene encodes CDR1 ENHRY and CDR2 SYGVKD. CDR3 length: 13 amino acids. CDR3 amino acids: CAISETGEDTQYF.

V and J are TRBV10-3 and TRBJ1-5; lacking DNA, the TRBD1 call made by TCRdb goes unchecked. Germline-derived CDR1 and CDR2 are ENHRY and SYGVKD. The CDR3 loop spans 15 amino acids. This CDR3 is CAISESGGAFQPQHF.

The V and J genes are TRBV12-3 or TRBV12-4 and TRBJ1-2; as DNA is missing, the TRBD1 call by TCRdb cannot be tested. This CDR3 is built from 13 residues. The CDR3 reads CASGGPGTYGYTF.

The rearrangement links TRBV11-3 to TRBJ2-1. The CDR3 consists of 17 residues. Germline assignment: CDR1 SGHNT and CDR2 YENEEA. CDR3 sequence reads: CASSPTFSGYSYNEQFF.

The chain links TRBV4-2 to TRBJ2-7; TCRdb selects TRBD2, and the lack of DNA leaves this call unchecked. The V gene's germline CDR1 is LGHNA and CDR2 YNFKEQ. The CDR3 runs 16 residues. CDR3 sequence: CASSQDQREVTYEQYF.

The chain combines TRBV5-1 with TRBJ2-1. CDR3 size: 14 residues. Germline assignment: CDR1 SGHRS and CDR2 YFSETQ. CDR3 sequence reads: CASSLDTSYNEQFF.